This T cell receptor (beta chain) is drawn from a study of blood T cell repertoires in COVID-19. Germline V gene lookup returns CDR1 SGHRS and CDR2 YFSETQ. The V and J ends lost 0 bases and 5 bases respectively, with 7 bases between them. There are 13 residues in the CDR3. Original data processing: Quantification of nucleated cells was approximated via reference gene primer amplification. Sequenced by immunoSEQ multiplex PCR; TCRdb stores in-frame clones only, minus some. V, J and clone size reflect that table, while D and trimming were determined from the DNA. The table lists 160,000 or so clones, around 90% of them singletons. A few counts support this clone.

The V gene is TRBV5-1, the J gene TRBJ2-3; D is unclear. Sequenced: peripheral blood. This TCR came from a woman aged 55-75 years who had recovered from COVID-19. The CDR3 spells CASSLGQRDTQYF. As DNA, the CDR3 is TGCGCCAGCAGCTTGGGTCAGCGAGATACGCAGTATTTT.